The sample holds a few counts of the clone carrying this TCR beta chain. V was clipped by 2 bases and J by 9 bases, with 14 bases between them. The CDR3 loop spans 13 amino acids. Germline values: CDR1 GTSNPN, CDR2 SVGIG (reference sequence). Time point here: persistent/refractory GD, antithyroid drugs over 5 years with positive TRAb. The TCR library was made from RNA extracted from PBMCs. iRepertoire HTBI primers and Arm-PCR of CDR3 regions built TCR beta libraries. TCRdb re-called the multiplex PCR reads through MiXCR, storing one row per CDR3 protein. The sample holds 430,000 or so distinct CDR3 sequences, roughly a fifth seen once. The data stem from a study of regulatory T cells in long-lasting Graves disease.

The TCR comes from a female donor with Graves disease. This specimen consisted of peripheral blood mononuclear cells (PBMCs), obtained when the disease was refractory, from a patient treated with antithyroid drugs. The V and J genes are TRBV30 and TRBJ2-1, with D possibly matching TRBD2 (6 bases). As DNA, the CDR3 is TGTGCCTGGAGTTTCCGACTAGTTGGTGAGCAGTTCTTC. It is translated as CAWSFRLVGEQFF.